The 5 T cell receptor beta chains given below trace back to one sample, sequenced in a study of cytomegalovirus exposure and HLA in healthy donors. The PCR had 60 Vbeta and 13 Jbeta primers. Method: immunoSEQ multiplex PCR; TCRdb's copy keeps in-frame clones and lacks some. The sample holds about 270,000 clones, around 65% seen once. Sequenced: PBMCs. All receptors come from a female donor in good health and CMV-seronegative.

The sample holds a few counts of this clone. CDR3 DNA: TGCGCCAGCAGCGCCGGACAGGGGAACACTGCTGAAGCTTTCTTT. Translation: CASSAGQGNTAEAFF. The gene calls are TRBV5-1 and TRBJ1-1; 9 bases agree with TRBD1. The CDR3 has 15 residues. J was trimmed by 6 bases and V by 4 bases; bases with no gene match: 10. CDR1 is SGHRS and CDR2 is YFSETQ in the germline V gene.

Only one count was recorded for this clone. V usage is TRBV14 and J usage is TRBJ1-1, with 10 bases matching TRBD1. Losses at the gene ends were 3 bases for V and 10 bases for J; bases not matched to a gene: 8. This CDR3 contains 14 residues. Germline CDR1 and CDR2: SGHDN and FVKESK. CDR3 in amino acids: CASSQRGTGVLAFF. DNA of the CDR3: TGTGCCAGCAGCCAGAGGGGGACAGGGGTTTTAGCTTTCTTT.

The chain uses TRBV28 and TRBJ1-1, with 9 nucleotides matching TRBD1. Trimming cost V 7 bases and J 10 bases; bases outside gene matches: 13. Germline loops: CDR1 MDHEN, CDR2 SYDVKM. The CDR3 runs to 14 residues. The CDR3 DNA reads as TGTGCCAGCATCCGGACAGGGGCCCCGGTCGGAGCTTTCTTT. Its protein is CASIRTGAPVGAFF.

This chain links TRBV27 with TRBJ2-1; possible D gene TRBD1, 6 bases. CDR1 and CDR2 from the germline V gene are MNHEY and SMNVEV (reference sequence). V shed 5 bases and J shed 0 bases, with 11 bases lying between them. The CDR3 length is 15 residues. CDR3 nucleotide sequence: TGTGCCAGCAGTCTACAGGGCAACTCCTACAATGAGCAGTTCTTC. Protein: CASSLQGNSYNEQFF.

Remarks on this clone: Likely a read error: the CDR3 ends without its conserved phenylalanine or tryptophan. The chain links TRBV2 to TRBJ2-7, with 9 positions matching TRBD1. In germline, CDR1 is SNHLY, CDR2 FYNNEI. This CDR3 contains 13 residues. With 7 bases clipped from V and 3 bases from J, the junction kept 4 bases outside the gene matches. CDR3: CASTRDRVYEQYL. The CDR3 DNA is TGTGCCAGCACCAGGGACAGGGTCTACGAGCAGTACCTC.